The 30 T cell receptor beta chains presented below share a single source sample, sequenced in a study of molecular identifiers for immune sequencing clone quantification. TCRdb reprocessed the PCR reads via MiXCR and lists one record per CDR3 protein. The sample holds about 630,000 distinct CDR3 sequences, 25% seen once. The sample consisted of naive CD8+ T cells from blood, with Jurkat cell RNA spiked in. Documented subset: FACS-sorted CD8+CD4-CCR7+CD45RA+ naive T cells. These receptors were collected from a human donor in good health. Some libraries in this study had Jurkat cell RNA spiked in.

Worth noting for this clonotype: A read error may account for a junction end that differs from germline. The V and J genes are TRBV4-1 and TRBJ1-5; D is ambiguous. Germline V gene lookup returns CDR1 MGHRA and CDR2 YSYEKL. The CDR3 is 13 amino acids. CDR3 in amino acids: CASSPLLNQPQHF. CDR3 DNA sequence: TGTGCCAGCAGCCCTCTTTTGAATCAGCCCCAGCATTTT.

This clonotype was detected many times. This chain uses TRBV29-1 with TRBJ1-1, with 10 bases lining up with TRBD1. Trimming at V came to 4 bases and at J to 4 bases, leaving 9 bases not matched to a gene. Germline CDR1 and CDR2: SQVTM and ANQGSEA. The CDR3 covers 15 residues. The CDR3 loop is CSVGGGTGEATEAFF. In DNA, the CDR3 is TGCAGCGTTGGTGGGGGGACAGGGGAAGCCACTGAAGCTTTCTTT.

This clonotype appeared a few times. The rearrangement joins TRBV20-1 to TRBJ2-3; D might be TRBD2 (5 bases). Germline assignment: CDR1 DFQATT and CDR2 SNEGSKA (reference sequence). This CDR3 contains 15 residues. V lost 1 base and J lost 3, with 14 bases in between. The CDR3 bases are TGCAGTGCTAGAGGGTGGGAGATGGCAACAGATACGCAGTATTTT. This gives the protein CSARGWEMATDTQYF.

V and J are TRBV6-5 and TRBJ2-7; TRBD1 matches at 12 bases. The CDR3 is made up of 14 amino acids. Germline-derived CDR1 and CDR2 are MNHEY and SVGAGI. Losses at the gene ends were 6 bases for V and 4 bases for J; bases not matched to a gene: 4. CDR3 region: CASSGTGGMYEQYF. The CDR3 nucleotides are TGTGCCAGCAGCGGGACAGGGGGCATGTACGAGCAGTACTTC.

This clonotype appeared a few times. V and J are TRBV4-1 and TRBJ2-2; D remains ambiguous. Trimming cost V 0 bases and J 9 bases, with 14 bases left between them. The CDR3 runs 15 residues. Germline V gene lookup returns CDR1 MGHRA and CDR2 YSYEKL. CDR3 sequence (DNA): TGCGCCAGCAGCCAAGACGTCTCCCTTAGGTGGGAGCTGTTTTTT. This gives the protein CASSQDVSLRWELFF.

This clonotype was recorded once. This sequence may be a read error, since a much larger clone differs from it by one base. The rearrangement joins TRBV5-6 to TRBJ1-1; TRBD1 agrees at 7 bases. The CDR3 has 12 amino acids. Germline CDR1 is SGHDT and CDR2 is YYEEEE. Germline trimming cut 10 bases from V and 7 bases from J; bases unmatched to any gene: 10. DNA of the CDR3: TGTGCCTGCAACACACAGGGGAATGAAGCTTTCTTT. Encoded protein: CACNTQGNEAFF. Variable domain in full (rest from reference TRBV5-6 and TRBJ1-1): DAGVTQSPTHLIKTRGQQVTLRCSPKSGHDTVSWYQQALGQGPQFIFQYYEEEERQRGNFPDRFSGHQFPNYSSELNVNALLLGDSALYLCACNTQGNEAFFGQGTRLTVV.

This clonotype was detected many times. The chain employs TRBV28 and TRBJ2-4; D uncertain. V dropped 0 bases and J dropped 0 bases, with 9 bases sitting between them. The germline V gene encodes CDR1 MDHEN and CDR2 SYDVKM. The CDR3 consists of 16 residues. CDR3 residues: CASSLWEDTAKNIQYF. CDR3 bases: TGTGCCAGCAGTTTATGGGAAGATACAGCCAAAAACATTCAGTACTTC.

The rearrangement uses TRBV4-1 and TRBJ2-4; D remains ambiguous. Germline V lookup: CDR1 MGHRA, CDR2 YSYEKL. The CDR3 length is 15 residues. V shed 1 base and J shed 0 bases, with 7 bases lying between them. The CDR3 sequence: CASSQVTVAKNIQYF. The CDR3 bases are TGCGCCAGCAGCCAAGTTACAGTAGCCAAAAACATTCAGTACTTC.

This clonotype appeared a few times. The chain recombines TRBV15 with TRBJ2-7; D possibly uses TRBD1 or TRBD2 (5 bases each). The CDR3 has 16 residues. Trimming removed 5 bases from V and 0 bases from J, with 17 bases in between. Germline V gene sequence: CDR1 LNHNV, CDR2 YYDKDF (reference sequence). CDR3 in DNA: TGTGCCACCAGCCCATTCCCGGGACCCAGCTCCTACGAGCAGTACTTC. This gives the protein CATSPFPGPSSYEQYF.

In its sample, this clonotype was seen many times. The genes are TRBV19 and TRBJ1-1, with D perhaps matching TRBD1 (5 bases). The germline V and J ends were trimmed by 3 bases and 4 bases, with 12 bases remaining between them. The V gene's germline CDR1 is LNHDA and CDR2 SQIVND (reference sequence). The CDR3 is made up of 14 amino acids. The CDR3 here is CASSIGRAGTEAFF. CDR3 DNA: TGTGCCAGTAGTATCGGCAGGGCGGGCACTGAAGCTTTCTTT.

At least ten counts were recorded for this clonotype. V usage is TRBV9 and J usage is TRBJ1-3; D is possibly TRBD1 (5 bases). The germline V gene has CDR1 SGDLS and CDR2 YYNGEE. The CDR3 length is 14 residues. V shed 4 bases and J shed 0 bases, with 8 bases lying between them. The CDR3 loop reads CASSPGHSGNTIYF. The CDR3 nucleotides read TGTGCCAGCAGCCCAGGGCACTCTGGAAACACCATATATTTT.

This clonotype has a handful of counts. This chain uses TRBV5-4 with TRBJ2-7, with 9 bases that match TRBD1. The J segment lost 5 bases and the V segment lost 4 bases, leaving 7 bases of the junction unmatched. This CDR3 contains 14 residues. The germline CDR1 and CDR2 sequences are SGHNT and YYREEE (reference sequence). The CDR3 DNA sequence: TGTGCCAGCAGCCCGGGACAGGGTAGCCACGAGCAGTACTTC. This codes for CASSPGQGSHEQYF.

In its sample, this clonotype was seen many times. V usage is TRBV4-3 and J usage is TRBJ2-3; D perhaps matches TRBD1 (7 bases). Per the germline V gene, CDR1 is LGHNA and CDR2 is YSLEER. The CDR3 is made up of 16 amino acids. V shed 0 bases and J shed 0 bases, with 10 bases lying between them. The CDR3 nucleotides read TGCGCCAGCAGCCAAGACAGGGGGACTAGCACAGATACGCAGTATTTT. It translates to CASSQDRGTSTDTQYF.

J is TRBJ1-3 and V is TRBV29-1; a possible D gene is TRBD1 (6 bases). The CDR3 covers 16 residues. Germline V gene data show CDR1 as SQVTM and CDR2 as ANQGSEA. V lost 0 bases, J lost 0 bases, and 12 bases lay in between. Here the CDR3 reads CSVEDVWGLSGNTIYF. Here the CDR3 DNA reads TGCAGCGTTGAAGATGTCTGGGGGCTCTCTGGAAACACCATATATTTT.

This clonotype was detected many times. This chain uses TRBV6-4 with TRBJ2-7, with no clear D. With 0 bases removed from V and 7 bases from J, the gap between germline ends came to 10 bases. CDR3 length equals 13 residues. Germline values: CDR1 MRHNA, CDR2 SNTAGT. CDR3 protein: CASSDSIRSEQYF. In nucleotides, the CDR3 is TGTGCCAGCAGTGACTCCATCCGGTCTGAGCAGTACTTC.

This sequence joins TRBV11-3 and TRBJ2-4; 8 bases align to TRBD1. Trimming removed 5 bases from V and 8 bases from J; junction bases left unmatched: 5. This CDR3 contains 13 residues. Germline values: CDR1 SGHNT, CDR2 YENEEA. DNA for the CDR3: TGTGCCAGCAGCCCTCGGACAGGGCACATTCAGTACTTC. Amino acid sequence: CASSPRTGHIQYF.

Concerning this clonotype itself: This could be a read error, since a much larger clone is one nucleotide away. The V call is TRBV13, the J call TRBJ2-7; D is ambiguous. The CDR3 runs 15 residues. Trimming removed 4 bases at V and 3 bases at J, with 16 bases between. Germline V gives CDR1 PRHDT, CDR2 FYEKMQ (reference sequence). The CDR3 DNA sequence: TGTGCCAGCAGCTCGAGGCCGGGCTCCTACTACGAGCAGTACTTC. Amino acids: CASSSRPGSYYEQYF.

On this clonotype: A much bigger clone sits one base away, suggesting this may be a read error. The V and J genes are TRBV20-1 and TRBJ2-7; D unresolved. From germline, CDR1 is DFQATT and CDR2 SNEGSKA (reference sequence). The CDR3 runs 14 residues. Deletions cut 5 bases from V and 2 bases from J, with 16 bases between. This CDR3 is CSAFTSGYTYEQYF. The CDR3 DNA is TGCAGTGCTTTCACCTCGGGTTACACCTACGAGCAGTACTTC.

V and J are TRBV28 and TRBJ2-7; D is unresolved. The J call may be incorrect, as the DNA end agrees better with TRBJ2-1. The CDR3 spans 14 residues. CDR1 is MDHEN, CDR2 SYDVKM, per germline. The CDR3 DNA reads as TGTGCCAGCAGTTTTCGGCAGCATCCCTACGAGCAGTTCTTC. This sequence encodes CASSFRQHPYEQFF.

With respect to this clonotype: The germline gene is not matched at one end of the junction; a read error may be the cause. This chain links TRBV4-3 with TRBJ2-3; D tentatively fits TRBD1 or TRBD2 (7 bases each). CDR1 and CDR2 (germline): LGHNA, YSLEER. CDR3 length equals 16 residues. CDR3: CARSQDRAGGTDTQYF. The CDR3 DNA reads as TGCGCCCGCAGCCAAGACAGGGCCGGGGGGACAGATACGCAGTATTTT.

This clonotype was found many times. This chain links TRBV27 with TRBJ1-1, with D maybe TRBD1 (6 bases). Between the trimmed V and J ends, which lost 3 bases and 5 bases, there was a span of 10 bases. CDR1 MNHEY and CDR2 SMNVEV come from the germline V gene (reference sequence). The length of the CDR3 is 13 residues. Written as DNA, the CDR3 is TGTGCCAGCAGTTTTACAGGGCGAACTGAAGCTTTCTTT. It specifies CASSFTGRTEAFF.

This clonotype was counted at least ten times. This CDR3 is CASAGLLKLFF. In DNA, the CDR3 is TGTGCCAGTGCCGGACTTTTAAAACTGTTTTTT. The chain couples TRBV19 to TRBJ1-4; D gene uncertain. There are 11 residues in the CDR3. The V end was cut by 8 bases, the J end by 10 bases, with 11 bases between. The germline V gene has CDR1 LNHDA and CDR2 SQIVND (reference sequence).

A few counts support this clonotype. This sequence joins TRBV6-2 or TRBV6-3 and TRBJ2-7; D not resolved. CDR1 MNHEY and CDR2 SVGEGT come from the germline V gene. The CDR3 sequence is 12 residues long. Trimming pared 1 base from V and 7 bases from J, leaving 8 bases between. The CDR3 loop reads CASSYFAEEQYF. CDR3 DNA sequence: TGTGCCAGCAGTTACTTTGCCGAAGAGCAGTACTTC.

CDR3 region: CAWSPRNEKLFF. The CDR3 nucleotides read TGTGCCTGGAGTCCTAGGAATGAAAAACTGTTTTTT. V gene TRBV30 combines with J gene TRBJ1-4; D gene ambiguous. The CDR3 length is 12 residues. Looked up from germline, CDR1 is GTSNPN and CDR2 is SVGIG (reference sequence). V was cut by 2 bases and J by 5 bases, with 6 bases left in between. Filled out from reference TRBV30 and TRBJ1-4, the complete variable domain reads SQTIHQWPATLVQPVGSPLSLECTVEGTSNPNLYWYRQAAGRGLQLLFYSVGIGQISSEVPQNLSASRPQDRQFILSSKKLLLSDSGFYLCAWSPRNEKLFFGSGTQLSVL.

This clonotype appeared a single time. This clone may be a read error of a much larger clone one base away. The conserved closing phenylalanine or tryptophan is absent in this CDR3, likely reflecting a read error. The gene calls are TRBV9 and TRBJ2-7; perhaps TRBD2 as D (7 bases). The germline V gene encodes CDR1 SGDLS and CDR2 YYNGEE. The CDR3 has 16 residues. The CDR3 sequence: CASSPAEGGGTYKQYS. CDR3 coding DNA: TGTGCCAGCAGCCCGGCCGAAGGGGGAGGGACCTACAAGCAGTACTCC.

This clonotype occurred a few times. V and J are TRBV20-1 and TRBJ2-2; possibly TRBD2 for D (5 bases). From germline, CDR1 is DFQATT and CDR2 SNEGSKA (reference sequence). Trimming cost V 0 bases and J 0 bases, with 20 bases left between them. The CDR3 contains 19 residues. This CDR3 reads CSARDPPTESGTNTGELFF. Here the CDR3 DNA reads TGCAGTGCTAGAGACCCCCCAACGGAAAGCGGTACGAACACCGGGGAGCTGTTTTTT.

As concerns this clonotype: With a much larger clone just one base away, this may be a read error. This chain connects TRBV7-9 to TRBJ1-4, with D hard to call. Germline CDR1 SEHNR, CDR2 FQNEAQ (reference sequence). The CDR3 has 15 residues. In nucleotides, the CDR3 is TGTGCCAGCAACTTAGTTCCCGGAGAGGGTGAAAAACTGTTTTTT. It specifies CASNLVPGEGEKLFF.

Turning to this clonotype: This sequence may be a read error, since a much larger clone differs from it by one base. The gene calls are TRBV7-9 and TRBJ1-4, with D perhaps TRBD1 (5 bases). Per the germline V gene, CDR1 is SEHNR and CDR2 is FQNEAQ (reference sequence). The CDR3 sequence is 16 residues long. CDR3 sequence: CASSFPDKRTNEKLCF. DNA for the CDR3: TGTGCCAGCAGCTTCCCGGACAAAAGAACTAATGAAAAACTGTGTTTT.

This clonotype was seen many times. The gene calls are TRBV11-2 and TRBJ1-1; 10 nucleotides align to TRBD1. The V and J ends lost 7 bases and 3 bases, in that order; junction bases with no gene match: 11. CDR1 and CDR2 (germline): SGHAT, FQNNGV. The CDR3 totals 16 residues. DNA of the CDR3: TGTGCCAGCACACCCCTTCCCGGACAGGGGGACACTGAAGCTTTCTTT. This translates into CASTPLPGQGDTEAFF. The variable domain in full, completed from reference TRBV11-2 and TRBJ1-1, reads EAGVAQSPRYKIIEKRQSVAFWCNPISGHATLYWYQQILGQGPKLLIQFQNNGVVDDSQLPKDRFSAERLKGVDSTLKIQPAKLEDSAVYLCASTPLPGQGDTEAFFGQGTRLTVV.

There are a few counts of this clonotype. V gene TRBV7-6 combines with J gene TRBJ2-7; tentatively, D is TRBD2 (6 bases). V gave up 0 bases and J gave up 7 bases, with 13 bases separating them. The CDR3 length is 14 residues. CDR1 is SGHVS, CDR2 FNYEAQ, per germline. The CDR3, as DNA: TGTGCCAGCAGCTTAGCCCTACCCGGGAGTGAGCAGTACTTC. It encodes CASSLALPGSEQYF. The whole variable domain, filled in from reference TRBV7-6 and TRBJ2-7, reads GAGVSQSPRYKVTKRGQDVALRCDPISGHVSLYWYRQALGQGPEFLTYFNYEAQQDKSGLPNDRFSAERPEGSISTLTIQRTEQRDSAMYRCASSLALPGSEQYFGPGTRLTVT.